This T cell receptor (beta chain) was retrieved from a study of blood T cells in healthy people across ages. On the study more broadly: Researchers report that template switching captured about one barcoded beta molecule per two T cells.

General observations from the study: Older age coincided with a roughly linear decline in TCR beta diversity per million T cells.

It was roughly 10 milliliters of peripheral blood that were drawn from each donor. This clonotype was seen only once. Its antigen is undetermined. Through a sample-barcoded 5' primer and a J-beta primer mix, a second PCR was run for 7 to 11 cycles. A template-switch adaptor that had 12 random nucleotides put a tag on each cDNA molecule. A single record per CDR3 protein comes from TCRdb applying MiXCR to the 5' RACE reads. The sample lists over 1,500,000 distinct CDR3 sequences; just under 50% were seen once. Germline CDR1 SGHTA, CDR2 FQGNSA. The CDR3 loop spans 13 amino acids. The V and J ends lost 1 base and 7 bases respectively, with 8 bases between them.

Material for sequencing was blood. This TCR was sampled from a woman aged 40 to 50 in good health. The V call is TRBV7-2, the J call TRBJ2-1; D is uncertain. The DNA of the CDR3 is TGTGCCAGCAGCTTAGTTAAGAGGAATGAGCAGTTCTTC. Protein: CASSLVKRNEQFF. Supplemented by reference TRBV7-2 and TRBJ2-1, the full variable domain reads GAGVSQSPSNKVTEKGKDVELRCDPISGHTALYWYRQSLGQGLEFLIYFQGNSAPDKSGLPSDRFSAERTGGSVSTLTIQRTQQEDSAVYLCASSLVKRNEQFFGPGTRLTVL.